This T cell receptor beta chain was captured in a study of T cell responses to AZD1222 COVID-19 vaccine. About the study: Researchers grouped second doses given at about 4 or about 12 weeks into one pool.

On this clone: Its matching antigen is unknown.

General study findings and limits: Clonal diversity was possibly underestimated, and the donors were mostly white British, with more females.

Trimming took off 4 bases at V and 1 base at J, with 16 bases between the two ends. CDR3 length equals 16 residues. The germline CDR1 and CDR2 sequences are SGHRS and YFSETQ. Using immunoSEQ multiplex PCR, the repertoire was profiled, and TCRdb retains in-frame clones only, with some absent. Of 90,000 to 120,000 clones listed, over 90% are singletons. The sequencing used peripheral blood, collected on day 0 of AZD1222 vaccination. This receptor was taken from an adult in good health. The rearrangement joins TRBV5-1 to TRBJ2-3, with D perhaps assigned TRBD1 or TRBD2 (5 bases each). CDR3 in DNA: TGCGCCAGCAGCCCGGGACGGCACGTTGGCACAGATACGCAGTATTTT. This codes for CASSPGRHVGTDTQYF.